This T cell receptor beta chain is from a study of blood T cells in healthy people across ages. The second PCR ran roughly 7 to 12 cycles with a sample-barcoded 5' primer and J-beta primers. MiXCR was run by TCRdb on the 5' RACE reads, yielding one entry per CDR3 protein. The sample holds 1.4 million to 1.5 million distinct CDR3 sequences, approximately 40% seen once. CDR1 and CDR2 (germline): SNHLY, FYNNEI. The CDR3 is made up of 11 amino acids. V gave up 7 bases and J gave up 11 bases, with 12 bases separating them. The chain links TRBV2 to TRBJ1-5; D is ambiguous. The source is a woman aged 18-30 years in good health. Sample: blood. CDR3 DNA: TGTGCCAGCAATGCCGATGGGGCCCAGCATTTT. Residues: CASNADGAQHF.